This entry lists 9 T cell receptor beta chains sequenced from one sample in a study of cytomegalovirus exposure and HLA in healthy donors. The PCR was carried out with 60 Vbeta primers and 13 Jbeta primers. Clones were read by immunoSEQ multiplex PCR, and TCRdb kept only the in-frame ones, dropping some. The data hold roughly 40,000 clones, with 81% observed a single time. The specimen sequenced was PBMCs. All receptors derive from a woman aged 40 to 50 in good health and CMV-seronegative.

The genes are TRBV27 and TRBJ2-5, with 9 bases fitting TRBD1. The V and J ends lost 3 bases and 2 bases, in that order; junction bases with no gene match: 10. CDR1 and CDR2 from the germline V gene are MNHEY and SMNVEV (reference sequence). This CDR3 contains 17 residues. The CDR3 protein is CASSFGGQGLGQETQYF. DNA of the CDR3: TGTGCCAGCAGTTTCGGGGGACAGGGTCTAGGGCAAGAGACCCAGTACTTC.

V gene TRBV6-1 combines with J gene TRBJ1-5; D unclear. Germline V gives CDR1 MNHNS, CDR2 SASEGT. The CDR3 covers 15 residues. Trimming removed 1 base from V and 0 bases from J, with 7 bases in between. The CDR3 sequence is CASSEVGNSNQPQHF. DNA of the CDR3: TGTGCCAGCAGTGAAGTGGGCAATAGCAATCAGCCCCAGCATTTT.

This chain links TRBV11-3 with TRBJ2-7; 8 bases align to TRBD2. The CDR3 runs 15 residues. From germline, CDR1 is SGHNT and CDR2 YENEEA. V lost 5 bases to trimming and J lost 4 bases; unmatched junction nucleotides: 10. CDR3 sequence reads: CASSPWRGDYYEQYV. In DNA form, the CDR3 reads TGTGCCAGCAGCCCCTGGCGGGGGGATTATTACGAGCAGTACGTC.

The chain couples TRBV5-4 to TRBJ1-2; 7 bases align to TRBD1. The CDR3 covers 16 residues. V was pared by 5 bases and J by 0 bases, with 10 bases of the junction left unmatched. CDR1 and CDR2 from the germline V gene are SGHNT and YYREEE (reference sequence). For the CDR3, the DNA is TGTGCCAGCAGATCAGCATCGACAGGGCCTAACTATGGCTACACCTTC. The encoded protein is CASRSASTGPNYGYTF.

This clone appeared a single time. The chain links TRBV7-6 to TRBJ2-2; D is unclear. Trimming took 2 bases from V and 0 from J, leaving 7 bases between them. CDR1 and CDR2 from the germline V gene are SGHVS and FNYEAQ. The CDR3 runs to 15 residues. The CDR3 DNA reads as TGTGCCAGCAGCTTAAGCAGGTCGAACACCGGGGAGCTGTTTTTT. Translating gives CASSLSRSNTGELFF.

This clone qualifies as medium-sized (0.01 to 0.1%). The J gene is TRBJ1-5, the V gene TRBV4-1; D possibly corresponds to TRBD1 (6 bases). CDR1 is MGHRA and CDR2 is YSYEKL in the germline V gene. The CDR3 totals 14 residues. V was clipped by 0 bases and J by 5 bases, with 8 bases between them. In DNA form, the CDR3 reads TGCGCCAGCAGCCAAGACACAGGGTATCAGCCCCAGCATTTT. Its protein product is CASSQDTGYQPQHF.

This clone has a single count. V usage is TRBV30 and J usage is TRBJ2-7; D possibly corresponds to TRBD1 (5 bases). The CDR3 contains 12 residues. Germline-derived CDR1 and CDR2 are GTSNPN and SVGIG (reference sequence). Between the trimmed V and J ends, which lost 6 bases and 3 bases, there was a span of 12 bases. The CDR3 protein is CACLPTGYEQYV. In DNA form, the CDR3 reads TGTGCCTGCCTCCCTACAGGCTACGAGCAGTACGTC.

The genes are TRBV15 and TRBJ1-6; tentative D call: TRBD1 (5 bases). Germline V gives CDR1 LNHNV, CDR2 YYDKDF (reference sequence). The CDR3 totals 15 residues. Trimming removed 1 base at V and 8 bases at J, with 12 bases between. The CDR3 DNA reads as TGTGCCACCAGCAGAGGAAGGTCGGGGGATTCACCCCTCCACTTT. Protein: CATSRGRSGDSPLHF.

This chain uses TRBV19 with TRBJ1-1; D is unresolved. Germline V gene sequence: CDR1 LNHDA, CDR2 SQIVND (reference sequence). Trimming cost V 7 bases and J 1 base, with 16 bases left between them. This CDR3 is 15 amino acids long. The CDR3 region has the DNA TGTGCCAGTAATGGATTGTCCACAGAGAACACTGAAGCTTTCTTT. Its translation: CASNGLSTENTEAFF.